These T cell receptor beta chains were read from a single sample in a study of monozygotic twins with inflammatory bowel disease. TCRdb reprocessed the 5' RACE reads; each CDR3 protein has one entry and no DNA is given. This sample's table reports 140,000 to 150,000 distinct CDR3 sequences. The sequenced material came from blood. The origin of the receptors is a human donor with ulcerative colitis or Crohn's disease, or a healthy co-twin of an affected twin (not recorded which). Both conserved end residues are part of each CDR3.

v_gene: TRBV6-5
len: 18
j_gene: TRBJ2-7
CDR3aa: CASSSSYTIKGNPYEQYF

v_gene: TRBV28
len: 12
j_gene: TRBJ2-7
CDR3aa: CASSPRRYEQYF

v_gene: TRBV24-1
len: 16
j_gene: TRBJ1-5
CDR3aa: CATSAAGQGVGQPQHF

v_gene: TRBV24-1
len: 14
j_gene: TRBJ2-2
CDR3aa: CVTSDSGRGGELFF

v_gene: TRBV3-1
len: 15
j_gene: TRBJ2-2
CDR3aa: CATYPGTTNTGELFF

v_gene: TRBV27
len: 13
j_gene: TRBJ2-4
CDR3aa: CASSLLDKNIQYF

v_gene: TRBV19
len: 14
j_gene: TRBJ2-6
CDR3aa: CASTSITGANVLTF

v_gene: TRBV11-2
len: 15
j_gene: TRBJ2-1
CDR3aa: CASSFTGTGLNEQFF

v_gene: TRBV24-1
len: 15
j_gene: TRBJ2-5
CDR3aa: CATSDFRDQEETQYF

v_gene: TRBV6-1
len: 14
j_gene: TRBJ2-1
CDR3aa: CASSEQRGVNEQFF

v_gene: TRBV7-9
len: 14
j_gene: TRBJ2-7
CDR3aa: CASSPPARDNEQYF

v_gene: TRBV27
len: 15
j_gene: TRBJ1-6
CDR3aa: CASSLTGRNNSPLHF

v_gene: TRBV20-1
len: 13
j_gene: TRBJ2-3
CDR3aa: CSPRGPSTDTQYF

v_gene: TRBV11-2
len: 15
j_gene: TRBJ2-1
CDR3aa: CASRTWGGRANEQFF

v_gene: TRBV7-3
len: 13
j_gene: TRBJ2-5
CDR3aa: CASSSTGKVTQYF

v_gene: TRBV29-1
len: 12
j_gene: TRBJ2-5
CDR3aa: CSVGGYQETQYF

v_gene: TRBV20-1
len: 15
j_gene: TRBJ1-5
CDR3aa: CSTMGSGGSNQPQHF

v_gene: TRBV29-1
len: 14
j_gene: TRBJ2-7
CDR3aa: CSVGQGLSSYEQYF

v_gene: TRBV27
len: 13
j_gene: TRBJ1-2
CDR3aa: CASADREDYGYTF

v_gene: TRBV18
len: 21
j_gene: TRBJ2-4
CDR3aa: CASSPTTGGTGTRGAKNIQYF

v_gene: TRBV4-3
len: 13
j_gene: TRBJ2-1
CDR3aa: CASSLLGIPEQFF

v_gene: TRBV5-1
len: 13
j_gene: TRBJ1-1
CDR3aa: CASSLTEGTEAFF

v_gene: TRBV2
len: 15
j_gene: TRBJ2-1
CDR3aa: CASRPRLAGWDEQFF

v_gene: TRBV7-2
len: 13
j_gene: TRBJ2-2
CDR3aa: CASSYRGIGELFF

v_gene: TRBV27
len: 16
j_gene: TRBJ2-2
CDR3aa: CASSLSAELNTGELFF

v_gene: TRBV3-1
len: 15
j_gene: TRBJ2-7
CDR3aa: CASSYSWSSSYEQYF